This T cell receptor beta chain was found in a study of CD4 T cells in relation to SARS-CoV-2 and coronaviruses. The unexposed donors gave CD4+ T cells in about 2011-2018, prior to COVID-19. CD4+ T cells were isolated from the cells after around eleven days of culture. On days 3 and 7, cultures got half fresh IL-2 medium. The V end was cut by 10 bases, the J end by 5 bases, with 20 bases between. The CDR3 totals 14 residues. CDR1 and CDR2 from the germline V gene are MNHEY and SVGAGI. The method was immunoSEQ multiplex PCR; TCRdb's version includes in-frame clones alone and lacks a portion of them. This table has about 21,000 clones, under 80% appearing once. About this clone itself: What it binds is not known.

Sequenced sample: CD4+ T cells from PBMCs, cultured in vitro. The chain recombines TRBV6-5 with TRBJ1-2, with a possible D match to TRBD1 (5 bases). The sequence derives from a human donor in good health. The CDR3, as DNA: TGTGCCATAACCGGGACCCCTACCGTTTATGGCTACACCTTC. This codes for CAITGTPTVYGYTF.